A selection of T cell receptor beta chains follows, all from one sample in a study of blood T cell repertoires in COVID-19. The method was immunoSEQ multiplex PCR; TCRdb's version includes in-frame clones alone and lacks a portion of them. The table has 350,000 to 400,000 clones, roughly 92% seen once; the top ten hold 0.8% to 0.9%. The sample consisted of PBMCs or T cells enriched from blood (not recorded which). Receptors were obtained from a middle-aged woman who had been exposed to COVID-19. The CDR3 runs from the conserved cysteine through the conserved F or W. The D gene is left open where the match is weak. Size is stated for part of the rows, as once, few or many counts, or as a class when the clone is expanded.

j_call d_call v_call clone_size cdr3_aa cdr3_nt
TRBJ1-6 - TRBV7-8 - CASSLSPGNINSPLHF TGTGCCAGCAGCTTATCTCCGGGAAACATTAATTCACCCCTCCACTTT
TRBJ1-2 - TRBV29-1 - CSVDREDYGYTF TGCAGCGTTGACAGGGAGGACTATGGCTACACCTTC
TRBJ1-2 TRBD1 TRBV19 - CASSQGTGLSGYGYTF TGTGCCAGCTCCCAGGGGACAGGGCTCTCCGGCTATGGCTACACCTTC
TRBJ1-1 - TRBV11-3 - CASSLANTEAFF TGTGCCAGCAGCTTGGCTAACACTGAAGCTTTCTTT
TRBJ2-7 - TRBV7-6 - CASSLSWQGTYEQYF TGTGCCAGCAGCTTATCTTGGCAGGGGACCTACGAGCAGTACTTC
TRBJ1-1 TRBD1 TRBV5-1 once CASSLVTGAGMNTEAFF TGCGCCAGCAGTCTTGTGACAGGGGCGGGAATGAACACTGAAGCTTTCTTT
TRBJ2-3 - TRBV5-1 - CASKTGGQQTDTQYF TGCGCCAGCAAGACTGGCGGGCAACAAACAGATACGCAGTATTTT
TRBJ2-5 TRBD1 TRBV12-3/TRBV12-4 once CASTSTGVKTQYF TGTGCCAGCACCAGTACAGGGGTCAAGACCCAGTACTTC
TRBJ2-7 TRBD2 TRBV7-9 - CASSNTGTNYEQYF TGTGCCAGCAGTAATACGGGGACTAACTACGAGCAGTACTTC
TRBJ2-5 - TRBV19 - CASSFRGAETQYF TGTGCCAGTAGTTTCAGGGGAGCAGAGACCCAGTACTTC
TRBJ1-1 - TRBV19 - CASRGWGNTEAFF TGTGCCAGTAGGGGATGGGGCAACACTGAAGCTTTCTTT
TRBJ1-1 - TRBV7-9 - CASRIPVQGQRAFF TGTGCCAGCAGGATCCCAGTCCAGGGGCAAAGGGCTTTCTTT
TRBJ1-2 - TRBV11-3 - CASSQIPGYTF TGTGCCAGCAGCCAAATTCCTGGCTACACCTTC
TRBJ1-4 - TRBV5-5 - CASFRGAGEKLFF TGTGCCAGCTTCAGGGGCGCGGGTGAAAAACTGTTTTTT
TRBJ1-2 - TRBV29-1 - CSVDTSLMNGYTF TGCAGCGTTGACACGAGTCTCATGAATGGCTACACCTTC
TRBJ1-1 - TRBV2 few CASSERRGNTEAFF TGTGCCAGCAGTGAACGGCGGGGGAACACTGAAGCTTTCTTT
TRBJ2-2 TRBD1 TRBV5-4 - CASSLEGRGPGELFF TGTGCCAGCAGCTTGGAGGGCAGGGGGCCCGGGGAGCTGTTTTTT
TRBJ1-2 - TRBV7-3 - CASSLSPRVGKGNYGYTF TGTGCCAGCAGCTTATCGCCCAGGGTCGGTAAAGGGAACTATGGCTACACCTTC
TRBJ1-5 - TRBV19 - CASNQGRQPQHF TGTGCCAGTAACCAGGGTCGTCAGCCCCAGCATTTT
TRBJ2-1 - TRBV2 - CASIAMKMSQVWFF TGTGCCAGCATCGCGATGAAGATGAGTCAGGTGTGGTTCTTC
TRBJ1-5 - TRBV4-1 - CASSQSGPNQPQHF TGCGCCAGCAGCCAATCAGGTCCCAATCAGCCCCAGCATTTT
TRBJ1-2 - TRBV18 - CASSRSGDDGYTF TGTGCCAGCTCACGGTCAGGGGACGATGGCTACACCTTC
TRBJ2-4 - TRBV18 - CASSPLGDDKNIQYF TGTGCCAGCTCACCATTAGGGGATGACAAAAACATTCAGTACTTC
TRBJ2-1 TRBD2 TRBV7-2 - CASSSSGRPNEQFF TGTGCCAGCAGCTCTAGCGGGAGGCCCAATGAGCAGTTCTTC
TRBJ2-7 - TRBV7-2 - CASSPSSNGVYEQYF TGTGCCAGCAGCCCTAGTTCAAACGGGGTCTACGAGCAGTACTTC
TRBJ1-2 - TRBV30 once CAWSRGGQHNYGYTF TGTGCCTGGAGTCGAGGAGGGCAGCATAACTATGGCTACACCTTC
TRBJ1-2 - TRBV27 once CASSLRATGRGSGYTF TGTGCCAGCAGTTTAAGAGCCACAGGGAGGGGGAGCGGCTACACCTTC
TRBJ1-4 - TRBV10-3 - CAISERWEKLFF TGTGCCATCAGTGAGCGGTGGGAAAAACTGTTTTTT
TRBJ1-5 - TRBV7-2 - CASSRTSFSNQPQHF TGTGCCAGCAGCCGGACATCTTTTAGCAATCAGCCCCAGCATTTT
TRBJ1-1 TRBD1 TRBV5-1 - CASSLSGTDWNTEAFF TGCGCCAGCAGCTTATCCGGGACAGACTGGAACACTGAAGCTTTCTTT
TRBJ2-5 TRBD2 TRBV18 - CASSPTGGGQETQYF TGTGCCAGCTCACCAACAGGCGGGGGACAAGAGACCCAGTACTTC
TRBJ2-7 - TRBV3-1/TRBV3-2 - CASSQDKTVQYF TGTGCCAGCAGCCAAGATAAAACGGTTCAGTACTTC
TRBJ1-4 - TRBV5-1 - CASSSGRSNEKLFF TGCGCCAGCAGCTCAGGGCGGTCTAATGAAAAACTGTTTTTT
TRBJ1-5 - TRBV19 - CASSIRGRQPQHF TGTGCCAGTAGTATCAGGGGAAGGCAGCCCCAGCATTTT
TRBJ2-1 - TRBV3-1/TRBV3-2 - CASSQAEDALRDEQFF TGTGCCAGCAGCCAAGCGGAGGATGCCCTTAGGGATGAGCAGTTCTTC
TRBJ2-1 TRBD2 TRBV9 - CASSVGPSGGSSYNEQFF TGTGCCAGCAGCGTAGGCCCTAGCGGGGGGAGCTCCTACAATGAGCAGTTCTTC
TRBJ2-7 TRBD1 TRBV5-1 once CASSLLPGGHPDNYEQYF TGCGCCAGCAGCTTGCTCCCAGGGGGACACCCTGACAACTACGAGCAGTACTTC
TRBJ1-1 TRBD1 TRBV7-9 - CASSFSGQGALKDTEAFF TGTGCCAGCAGCTTTTCGGGACAGGGGGCATTAAAAGACACTGAAGCTTTCTTT
TRBJ1-4 TRBD1 TRBV12-5 - CASGQGAANEKLFF TGTGCTAGTGGGCAGGGGGCGGCTAATGAAAAACTGTTTTTT
TRBJ1-1 - TRBV27 - CASSLVRAGEAFF TGTGCCAGCAGTTTAGTAAGGGCGGGTGAAGCTTTCTTT
TRBJ2-2 - TRBV7-9 - CASSQDREIGELFF TGTGCCAGCAGCCAAGATAGGGAGATCGGGGAGCTGTTTTTT
TRBJ1-2 TRBD1 TRBV27 - CASSIPPRQGYGYTF TGTGCCAGCAGCATCCCTCCCCGACAGGGCTATGGCTACACCTTC